This T cell receptor beta chain was captured in a study of blood T cells in healthy people across ages. In its sample, this clonotype was seen many times. A second PCR, run for roughly 6 to 11 cycles, used a sample-barcoded 5' primer plus a J-beta primer mix. MiXCR, run by TCRdb on the 5' RACE reads, gives a single entry per CDR3 protein. The table lists under 2,000,000 distinct CDR3 sequences, around 50% of them singletons. The clonotype originates from a woman in her 40s in good health. The specimen was blood.

The CDR3 here is CASSRAVASGGALNEQFF. CDR3 DNA: TGTGCCAGCAGCCGAGCGGTTGCTAGCGGGGGGGCTTTGAATGAGCAGTTCTTC. The chain joins TRBV6-1 to TRBJ2-1, with TRBD2 matching over 12 bases. The CDR3 loop spans 18 amino acids. Germline assignment: CDR1 MNHNS and CDR2 SASEGT. V lost 6 bases to trimming and J lost 7 bases; unmatched junction nucleotides: 16.